This T cell receptor (beta chain) was observed in a study of identical twins. Study-wide results and limits: The abundant beta clonotypes from cord blood had fewer insertions, and memory repertoires had none of this. Potential partial confounding of zero-insertion analyses by invariant MAIT and iNKT cells was noted.

V was clipped by 4 bases and J by 0 bases, with 3 bases between them. This CDR3 comprises 12 residues. TCRdb re-derived calls from the 5' RACE reads in MiXCR, one entry per CDR3 protein. The repertoire consists of approximately 300,000 distinct CDR3 sequences, with nearly 9.5% occurring once and the leading ten covering roughly 6.8%. This clonotype has at least ten counts. Its antigen is unknown. This sample was shared with a second study, whose subject was yellow fever vaccine responses in identical twins.

This TCR came from a woman under 30 in good health. The V and J genes are TRBV12-3 or TRBV12-4 and TRBJ1-2, with D unresolved. The sample comprised CD8+ T cells sorted from blood. The CDR3 DNA follows: TGTGCCAGCAGTTCCACTAACTATGGCTACACCTTC. Amino acids: CASSSTNYGYTF.